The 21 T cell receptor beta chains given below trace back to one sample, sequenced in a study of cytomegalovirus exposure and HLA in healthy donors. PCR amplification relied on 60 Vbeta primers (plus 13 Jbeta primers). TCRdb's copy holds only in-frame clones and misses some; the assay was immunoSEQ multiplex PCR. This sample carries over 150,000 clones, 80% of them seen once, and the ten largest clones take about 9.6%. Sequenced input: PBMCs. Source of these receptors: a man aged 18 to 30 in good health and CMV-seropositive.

The CDR3 DNA follows: TGTGCCAGCTCACCGGGGGGGGAAGGCTACACCTTC. It yields the protein CASSPGGEGYTF. The genes are TRBV18 and TRBJ1-2; D might be TRBD1 (5 bases). Germline lookup yields CDR1 KGHSH and CDR2 LQKENI. The germline V and J ends were trimmed by 3 bases and 8 bases, with 10 bases remaining between them. The CDR3 length is 12 residues.

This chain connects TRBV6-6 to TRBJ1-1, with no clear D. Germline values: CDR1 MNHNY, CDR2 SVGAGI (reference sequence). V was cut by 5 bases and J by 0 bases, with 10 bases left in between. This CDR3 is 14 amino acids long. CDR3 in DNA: TGTGCCAGCAGTCAAACTGAGTTGAACACTGAAGCTTTCTTT. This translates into CASSQTELNTEAFF.

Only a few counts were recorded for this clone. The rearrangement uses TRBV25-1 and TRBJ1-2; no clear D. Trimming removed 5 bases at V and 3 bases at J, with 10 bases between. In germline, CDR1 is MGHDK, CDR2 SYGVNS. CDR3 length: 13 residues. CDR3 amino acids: CASSSGIHYGYTF. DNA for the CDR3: TGTGCCAGCAGTTCCGGGATTCACTATGGCTACACCTTC.

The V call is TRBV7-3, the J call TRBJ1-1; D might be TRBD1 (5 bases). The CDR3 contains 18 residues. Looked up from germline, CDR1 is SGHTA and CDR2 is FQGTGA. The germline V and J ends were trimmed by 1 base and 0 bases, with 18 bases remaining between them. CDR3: CASSLRGGMTDMNTEAFF. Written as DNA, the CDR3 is TGTGCCAGCAGCTTAAGAGGTGGGATGACAGATATGAACACTGAAGCTTTCTTT. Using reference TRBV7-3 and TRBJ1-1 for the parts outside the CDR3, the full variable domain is GAGVSQTPSNKVTEKGKYVELRCDPISGHTALYWYRQSLGQGPEFLIYFQGTGAADDSGLPNDRFFAVRPEGSVSTLKIQRTERGDSAVYLCASSLRGGMTDMNTEAFFGQGTRLTVV.

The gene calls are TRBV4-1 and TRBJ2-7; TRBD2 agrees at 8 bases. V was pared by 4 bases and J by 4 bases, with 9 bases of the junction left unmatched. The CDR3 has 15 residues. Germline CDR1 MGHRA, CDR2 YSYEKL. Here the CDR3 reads CASSPGGTSSYEQYF. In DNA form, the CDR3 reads TGCGCCAGCAGCCCAGGAGGGACTAGTTCGTACGAGCAGTACTTC.

CDR3 sequence: CATSRDRGNRALSNQPQHF. The DNA of the CDR3 is TGTGCCACCAGCAGAGATAGGGGCAACAGGGCTTTGAGCAATCAGCCCCAGCATTTT. The chain has TRBV15 and TRBJ1-5; a weak D match, TRBD1 (6 bases). The V end was cut by 0 bases, the J end by 1 base, with 19 bases between. CDR3 size: 19 residues. From germline, CDR1 is LNHNV and CDR2 YYDKDF (reference sequence).

The CDR3 here is CAISISQENTEAFF. CDR3 DNA sequence: TGTGCCATCAGCATCTCACAGGAGAACACTGAAGCTTTCTTT. The chain combines TRBV10-3 with TRBJ1-1; weak D call: TRBD1 (5 bases). The CDR3 is 14 amino acids. V lost 6 bases and J 1 base, leaving 12 bases between the germline ends. The germline V gene has CDR1 ENHRY and CDR2 SYGVKD.

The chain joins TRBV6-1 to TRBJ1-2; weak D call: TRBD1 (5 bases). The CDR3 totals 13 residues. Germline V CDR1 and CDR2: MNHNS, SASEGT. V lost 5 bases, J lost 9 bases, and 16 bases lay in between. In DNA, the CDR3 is TGTGCCAGCAGTCCATCAGCAGGGCCTCGCTACACCTTC. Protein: CASSPSAGPRYTF.

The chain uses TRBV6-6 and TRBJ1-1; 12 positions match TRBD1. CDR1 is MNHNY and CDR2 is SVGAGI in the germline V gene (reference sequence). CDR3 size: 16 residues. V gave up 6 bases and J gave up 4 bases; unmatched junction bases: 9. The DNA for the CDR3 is TGTGCCAGCAGACCGGGACAGGGGGCTATTGGCACTGAAGCTTTCTTT. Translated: CASRPGQGAIGTEAFF.

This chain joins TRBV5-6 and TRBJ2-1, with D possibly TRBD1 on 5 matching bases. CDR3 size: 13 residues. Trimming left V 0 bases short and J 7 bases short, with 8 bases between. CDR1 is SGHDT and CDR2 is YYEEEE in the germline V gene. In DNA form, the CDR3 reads TGTGCCAGCAGCTTGGTGTCAGGGAATGAGCAGTTCTTC. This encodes CASSLVSGNEQFF.

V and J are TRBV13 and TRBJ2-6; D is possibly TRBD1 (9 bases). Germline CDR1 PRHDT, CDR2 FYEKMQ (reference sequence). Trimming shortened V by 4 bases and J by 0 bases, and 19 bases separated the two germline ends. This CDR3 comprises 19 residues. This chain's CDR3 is CASSSATGGTSSGANVLTF. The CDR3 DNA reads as TGTGCCAGCAGCTCGGCGACAGGGGGGACTAGCTCTGGGGCCAACGTCCTGACTTTC.

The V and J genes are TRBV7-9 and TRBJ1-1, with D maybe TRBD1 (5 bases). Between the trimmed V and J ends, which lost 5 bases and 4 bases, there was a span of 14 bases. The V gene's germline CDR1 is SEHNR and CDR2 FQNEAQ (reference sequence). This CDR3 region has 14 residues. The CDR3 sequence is CASSPVQGGTEAFF. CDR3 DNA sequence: TGTGCCAGCAGCCCCGTCCAGGGAGGCACTGAAGCTTTCTTT.

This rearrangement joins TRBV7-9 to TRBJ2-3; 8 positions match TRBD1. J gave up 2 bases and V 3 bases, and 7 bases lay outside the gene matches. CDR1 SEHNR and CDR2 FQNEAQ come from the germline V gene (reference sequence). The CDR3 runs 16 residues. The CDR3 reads CASSFGQGVSTDTQYF. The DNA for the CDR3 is TGTGCCAGCAGCTTTGGACAGGGTGTCTCCACAGATACGCAGTATTTT.

CDR3 protein: CASSQDTGNEKLFF. The CDR3 region has the DNA TGCGCCAGCAGCCAAGATACAGGGAATGAAAAACTGTTTTTT. The chain is built from TRBV4-3 and TRBJ1-4, with D possibly being TRBD1 (6 bases). V was clipped by 0 bases and J by 5 bases, with 7 bases between them. Germline V gene data show CDR1 as LGHNA and CDR2 as YSLEER. The length of the CDR3 is 14 residues.

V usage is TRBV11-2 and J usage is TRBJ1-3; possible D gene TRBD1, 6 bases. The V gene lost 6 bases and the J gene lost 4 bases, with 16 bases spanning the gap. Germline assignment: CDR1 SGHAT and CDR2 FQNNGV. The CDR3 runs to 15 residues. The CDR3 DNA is TGTGCCAGCAGTCCAGACAGGTCCAGGGGAAACACCATATATTTT. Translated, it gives CASSPDRSRGNTIYF.

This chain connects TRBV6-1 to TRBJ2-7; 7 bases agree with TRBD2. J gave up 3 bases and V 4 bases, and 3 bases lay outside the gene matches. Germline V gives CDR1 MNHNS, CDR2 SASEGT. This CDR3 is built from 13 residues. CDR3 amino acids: CASSVRDYYEQYF. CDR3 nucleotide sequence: TGTGCCAGCAGTGTCCGGGACTACTACGAGCAGTACTTC.

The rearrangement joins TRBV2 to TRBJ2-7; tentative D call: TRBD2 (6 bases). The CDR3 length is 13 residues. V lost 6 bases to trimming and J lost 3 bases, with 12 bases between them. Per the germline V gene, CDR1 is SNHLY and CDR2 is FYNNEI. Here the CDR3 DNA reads TGTGCCAGCAGGGGGACTCTCCACTACGAGCAGTACTTC. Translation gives CASRGTLHYEQYF. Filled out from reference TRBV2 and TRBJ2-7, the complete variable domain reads EPEVTQTPSHQVTQMGQEVILRCVPISNHLYFYWYRQILGQKVEFLVSFYNNEISEKSEIFDDQFSVERPDGSNFTLKIRSTKLEDSAMYFCASRGTLHYEQYFGPGTRLTVT.

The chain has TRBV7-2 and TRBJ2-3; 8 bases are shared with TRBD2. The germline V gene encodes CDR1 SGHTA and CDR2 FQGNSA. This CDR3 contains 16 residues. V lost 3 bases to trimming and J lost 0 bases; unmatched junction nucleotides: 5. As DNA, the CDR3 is TGTGCCAGCAGCTTCACGCGGGGGGCCAGCACAGATACGCAGTATTTT. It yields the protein CASSFTRGASTDTQYF.

In DNA form, the CDR3 reads TGTGCTAGTGGTTTGGCCCCCCCATTCGACCCCACAGGGGGTTCTAGGATCGCCGAAGCTTTCTTT. It is translated as CASGLAPPFDPTGGSRIAEAFF. The chain carries TRBV12-5 and TRBJ1-1; 8 bases align to TRBD1. From germline, CDR1 is LGHNT and CDR2 FRNRAP. J gave up 8 bases and V 1 base, and 30 bases lay outside the gene matches. This CDR3 is built from 22 residues.

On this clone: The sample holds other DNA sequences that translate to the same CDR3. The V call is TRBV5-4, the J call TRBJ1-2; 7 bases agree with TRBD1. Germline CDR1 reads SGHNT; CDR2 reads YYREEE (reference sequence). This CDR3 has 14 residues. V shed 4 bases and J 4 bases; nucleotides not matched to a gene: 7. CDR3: CASSPTGSGYGYTF. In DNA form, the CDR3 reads TGTGCCAGCAGCCCGACAGGGTCTGGCTATGGCTACACCTTC. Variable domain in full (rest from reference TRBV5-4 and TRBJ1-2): ETGVTQSPTHLIKTRGQQVTLRCSSQSGHNTVSWYQQALGQGPQFIFQYYREEENGRGNFPPRFSGLQFPNYSSELNVNALELDDSALYLCASSPTGSGYGYTFGSGTRLTVV.

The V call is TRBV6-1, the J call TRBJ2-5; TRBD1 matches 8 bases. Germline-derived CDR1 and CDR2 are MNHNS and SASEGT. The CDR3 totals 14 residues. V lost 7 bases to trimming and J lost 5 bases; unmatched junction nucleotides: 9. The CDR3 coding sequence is TGTGCCAGCACCCCAGACAGGGGCCAGGAGACCCAGTACTTC. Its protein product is CASTPDRGQETQYF.